The T cell receptor (beta chain) under discussion was sequenced for a study of blood T cell repertoires in COVID-19 (TCRdb year 2020). About the investigation overall: Samples from collaborators originated in the United States, Italy and Spain and spanned both the acute and convalescent phases of COVID-19. The samples were drawn from the first 160 participants of the ongoing ImmuneRACE study and from 1,254 subjects provided by 6 global collaborators. The repertoires were released in a freely available public database intended as a resource for research on the immune response to SARS-CoV-2. The dataset comprised deeply sampled blood TCRbeta repertoires from subjects exposed to, actively infected with, or recovered from COVID-19. HLA class I and class II types, where available, came from metadata supplied by the sample provider rather than from assay-based typing. Nearly every sample came with metadata listing a de-identified subject ID, COVID-19 status, age in years and sex. The prospective study material was composed of cDNA or gDNA derived from T cells, B-cell-depleted T cells, or PBMCs. Overall study results and their limits: The quantity of clinical and demographic metadata differed by source and by participant and was supplied without curation.

The junction shows trimming of 0 bases on V and 4 bases on J, plus 10 bases between the germline ends. The CDR3 goes from the cysteine to the phenylalanine over 14 residues. Of the read, only the CDR3 DNA is kept; its 42 bases are in frame from base 1. CDR1 and CDR2 are read off the germline V gene as SGDLS and YYNGEE. The immunoSEQ Assay, a bias-controlled multiplex PCR, was used to amplify TCRbeta CDR3 regions from genomic DNA. Under the source paper's analysis protocol: The number of nucleated cells in each sample was estimated from the amplification of reference gene primers within the assay. To quantify the absolute abundance of each unique TCRbeta CDR3 rearrangement, sequence reads were collapsed and filtered. For each sample, productive Simpson clonality was calculated as the square root of Simpson's diversity index over productive rearrangements. TCRdb took over this immuneACCESS table, retaining in-frame rearrangements with V and J assigned. Such tables are incomplete; in checked studies, under half of the missing clones stem from an unresolved V gene, and the remainder is unexplained. V, J and clone size are those of that table, while D and trimming were read from the DNA. The sample table contains 70,000 to 100,000 clones; only one count was recorded for about 88% of them. The ten largest clones add up to about 2.7% of the sample.

Collaborating institutions collected whole blood in K2EDTA tubes following their own protocols. For TCRbeta analysis, collaborators shipped samples as frozen whole blood, isolated PBMCs, or DNA extracted from either of those sample types. About this clone itself: The clone's antigen remains unknown. Per-nucleotide qualities are absent, and no much larger clonotype sits a single base away.

The chain was built from TRBV9 and TRBJ2-5, and the D gene may be TRBD1, 6 bases matching. The receptor was derived from a woman older than 75 with acute or convalescent COVID-19. Sequenced sample: peripheral blood. This receptor carries the CDR3 CASSVGTDRETQYF. The DNA sequence follows: TGTGCCAGCAGCGTAGGGACAGATCGAGAGACCCAGTACTTC.